Shown below are 32 T cell receptor beta chains from a single sample sequenced in a study of shared clonotypes between healthy human individuals. Produced via immunoSEQ multiplex PCR; TCRdb's table is partial and in-frame only. The profile covers about 2.2 million clones, with around 93% appearing a single time and around 1.7% taken by the ten largest. Naive CD8 populations comprised CD45RO-negative cells positively selected for CCR7, excluding terminally differentiated effector memory CD45RA+ cells. Sequencing was carried out using naive CD8+ T cells from PBMCs. Receptors originate from a man younger than 35 in good health. Some clones in this sample may be carry-over from other donors' samples.

Turning to this clone: The identical CDR3 is also encoded by other nucleotide sequences in the sample. The chain is built from TRBV19 and TRBJ2-1, with D possibly matching TRBD1 (6 bases). The germline V and J ends were trimmed by 0 bases and 2 bases, with 8 bases remaining between them. Germline CDR1 and CDR2: LNHDA and SQIVND (reference sequence). There are 15 residues in the CDR3. The CDR3 bases are TGTGCCAGTAGTATAGACAGGGGACCCTACAATGAGCAGTTCTTC. It encodes CASSIDRGPYNEQFF.

The chain joins TRBV30 to TRBJ2-5; D is unresolved. The DNA matches TRBJ2-7 better at its end, which makes the J call doubtful. CDR3 length: 14 residues. Germline assignment: CDR1 GTSNPN and CDR2 SVGIG (reference sequence). The CDR3 coding sequence is TGTGCCTGGAGGAAGAGGAGTCACCCCTACGAGCAGTACTTC. It codes for CAWRKRSHPYEQYF.

This chain uses TRBV7-9 with TRBJ1-3; D is undetermined. V shed 6 bases and J shed 0 bases, with 15 bases lying between them. The CDR3 spans 16 residues. Germline V gene sequence: CDR1 SEHNR, CDR2 FQNEAQ (reference sequence). CDR3 in amino acids: CASRGDGLSSGNTIYF. The DNA for the CDR3 is TGTGCCAGCAGGGGAGACGGACTTTCCTCTGGAAACACCATATATTTT. The variable domain in full, completed from reference TRBV7-9 and TRBJ1-3, reads DTGVSQNPRHKITKRGQNVTFRCDPISEHNRLYWYRQTLGQGPEFLTYFQNEAQLEKSRLLSDRFSAERPKGSFSTLEIQRTEQGDSAMYLCASRGDGLSSGNTIYFGEGSWLTVV.

V gene TRBV28 combines with J gene TRBJ2-7, with 9 bases lining up with TRBD2. With V trimmed by 2 bases and J by 7 bases, 15 bases remained unmatched. Germline CDR1 and CDR2: MDHEN and SYDVKM. The CDR3 contains 17 residues. The CDR3 reads CASSLRGLRGRAEEQYF. The CDR3 DNA reads TGTGCCAGCAGTTTAAGGGGCTTGCGCGGGAGGGCTGAGGAGCAGTACTTC.

J is TRBJ1-2 and V is TRBV5-5, with D unresolved. This CDR3 is 14 amino acids long. With 4 bases removed from V and 6 bases from J, the gap between germline ends came to 16 bases. Germline CDR1 SGHKS, CDR2 YYEKEE (reference sequence). DNA for the CDR3: TGTGCCAGCAGCCTCGGGGAGGTGGGCCATGGCTACACCTTC. Translating it yields CASSLGEVGHGYTF.

The genes are TRBV4-3 and TRBJ2-3; D may match TRBD1 or TRBD2 (6 bases each). Trimming cost V 0 bases and J 3 bases, with 16 bases left between them. Per the germline V gene, CDR1 is LGHNA and CDR2 is YSLEER. This CDR3 region has 17 residues. The CDR3 coding sequence is TGCGCCAGCAGCCAAGACGTACCGGGGGCTTGGACAGATACGCAGTATTTT. This gives the protein CASSQDVPGAWTDTQYF.

Comments on this clone: Other DNA sequences of this sample code for an identical CDR3. The chain joins TRBV27 to TRBJ1-2, with a weak D call TRBD1 (6 bases). This CDR3 spans 14 amino acids. Germline V gives CDR1 MNHEY, CDR2 SMNVEV (reference sequence). V dropped 0 bases and J dropped 8 bases, with 13 bases sitting between them. Here the CDR3 reads CASSLSPTGSGYTF. CDR3 DNA sequence: TGTGCCAGCAGTTTATCACCCACAGGGTCCGGCTACACCTTC.

This chain connects TRBV11-2 to TRBJ1-2; tentatively, D is TRBD1 (6 bases). Trimming removed 4 bases at V and 3 bases at J, with 12 bases between. The CDR3 extends over 14 amino acids. Per germline, CDR1 SGHAT and CDR2 FQNNGV. This chain's CDR3 is CASSSGQSDYGYTF. CDR3 bases: TGTGCCAGCAGCTCAGGACAGTCGGACTATGGCTACACCTTC.

The chain uses TRBV10-3 and TRBJ2-7, with D uncertain. With 3 bases removed from V and 5 bases from J, the gap between germline ends came to 11 bases. This CDR3 region has 13 residues. CDR1 and CDR2 from the germline V gene are ENHRY and SYGVKD. The CDR3 nucleotides read TGTGCCATCAGTGATCTTTTGGGGAACGAGCAGTACTTC. Translated, it gives CAISDLLGNEQYF.

V and J are TRBV7-2 and TRBJ2-7; 8 nucleotides align to TRBD2. V lost 1 base to trimming and J lost 2 bases; unmatched junction nucleotides: 4. Germline CDR1 is SGHTA and CDR2 is FQGNSA. The CDR3 extends over 15 amino acids. The CDR3 spells CASSLVAGSAYEQYF. Written as DNA, the CDR3 is TGTGCCAGCAGCTTAGTAGCGGGGTCCGCCTACGAGCAGTACTTC.

V is TRBV27 and J is TRBJ2-1; TRBD1 or TRBD2 may be the D gene (5 bases each). V dropped 4 bases and J dropped 9 bases, with 19 bases sitting between them. This CDR3 contains 15 residues. The V gene's germline CDR1 is MNHEY and CDR2 SMNVEV (reference sequence). This chain's CDR3 is CASSSAPGTAGEQFF. For the CDR3, the DNA is TGTGCCAGCAGTTCCGCCCCCGGGACCGCGGGTGAGCAGTTCTTC.

This clone was observed once. CDR3 sequence: CASSYPHGSLGDGYTF. The CDR3 nucleotides are TGTGCCAGCAGCTACCCTCATGGGTCTTTGGGGGATGGCTACACCTTC. This rearrangement joins TRBV7-9 to TRBJ1-2; D is perhaps TRBD1 (5 bases). Germline values: CDR1 SEHNR, CDR2 FQNEAQ (reference sequence). There are 16 residues in the CDR3. Deletions cut 4 bases from V and 6 bases from J, with 21 bases between.

The chain joins TRBV6-5 to TRBJ2-7; D is possibly TRBD2 (5 bases). Trimming cost V 5 bases and J 3 bases, with 11 bases left between them. In germline, CDR1 is MNHEY, CDR2 SVGAGI. The CDR3 sequence is 13 residues long. This CDR3 is CASSGGYLYEQYF. In nucleotides, the CDR3 is TGTGCCAGCAGTGGCGGGTACCTCTACGAGCAGTACTTC.

V usage is TRBV10-3 and J usage is TRBJ2-2; 8 bases fit TRBD1. Germline CDR1 reads ENHRY; CDR2 reads SYGVKD. J gave up 4 bases and V 0 bases, and 13 bases lay outside the gene matches. The CDR3 runs to 19 residues. The CDR3, as DNA: TGTGCCATCAGTGAGTCGGTGACAGGGGTCATCCAGGGCACCGGGGAGCTGTTTTTT. This encodes CAISESVTGVIQGTGELFF.

The chain links TRBV9 to TRBJ2-7, with TRBD1 identical over 8 bases. V lost 0 bases to trimming and J lost 5 bases; unmatched junction nucleotides: 7. The CDR3 runs 15 residues. Per the germline V gene, CDR1 is SGDLS and CDR2 is YYNGEE. The CDR3 here is CASSVGGGQGNEQYF. The DNA for the CDR3 is TGTGCCAGCAGCGTAGGCGGTGGACAGGGCAACGAGCAGTACTTC.

This chain joins TRBV7-7 and TRBJ2-5; 9 bases line up with TRBD1. The CDR3 has 15 amino acids. Losses at the gene ends were 5 bases for V and 5 bases for J; bases not matched to a gene: 9. Germline CDR1 SSHAT, CDR2 FNYEAQ (reference sequence). The CDR3 here is CASSPGDRAWETQYF. CDR3 DNA: TGTGCCAGCAGCCCAGGGGACAGGGCATGGGAGACCCAGTACTTC.

The gene calls are TRBV12-5 and TRBJ2-3, with 10 bases identical to TRBD2. The CDR3 totals 14 residues. Germline V CDR1 and CDR2: LGHNT, FRNRAP. V dropped 6 bases and J dropped 6; count of bases not matched to a gene: 6. The CDR3 sequence is CASGPLAGEDTQYF. As DNA, the CDR3 is TGTGCTAGTGGGCCTCTAGCGGGGGAGGATACGCAGTATTTT.

V is TRBV29-1 and J is TRBJ2-2; D is tentatively TRBD1 or TRBD2 (5 bases each). The CDR3 extends over 12 amino acids. Germline CDR1 and CDR2: SQVTM and ANQGSEA. V gave up 3 bases and J gave up 8 bases, with 10 bases separating them. The CDR3 nucleotides read TGCAGCGTTGAGGGACCCTCTGGGGAGCTGTTTTTT. Protein product: CSVEGPSGELFF.

The chain combines TRBV14 with TRBJ1-2, with D hard to call. CDR3 length equals 14 residues. Deletions cut 2 bases from V and 3 bases from J, with 10 bases between. The germline V gene encodes CDR1 SGHDN and CDR2 FVKESK. CDR3 sequence reads: CASSQTDRYYGYTF. CDR3 DNA sequence: TGTGCCAGCAGCCAAACTGACCGGTACTATGGCTACACCTTC.

Only one count was recorded for this clone. V gene TRBV13 combines with J gene TRBJ2-1; a weak D match, TRBD1 (5 bases). Germline V gene lookup returns CDR1 PRHDT and CDR2 FYEKMQ (reference sequence). Trimming cost V 8 bases and J 1 base, with 9 bases left between them. This CDR3 comprises 13 residues. Written as DNA, the CDR3 is TGTGCCAGCGTAAGACAGTCCTACAATGAGCAGTTCTTC. Its protein is CASVRQSYNEQFF.

The rearrangement joins TRBV28 to TRBJ2-7, with D possibly TRBD2 on 6 matching bases. Germline values: CDR1 MDHEN, CDR2 SYDVKM. This CDR3 spans 17 amino acids. The germline V and J ends were trimmed by 7 bases and 5 bases, with 27 bases remaining between them. The CDR3 nucleotides are TGTGCCAGCACCGGCCTGCGGGCGGGACGAGCTCTCCACGAGCAGTACTTC. This sequence encodes CASTGLRAGRALHEQYF.

To note about this clone: Within the sample, other DNA sequences also encode this same CDR3. This rearrangement joins TRBV27 to TRBJ2-1; 10 bases are shared with TRBD1. There are 14 residues in the CDR3. The trim removed 2 bases at V and 7 bases at J, leaving 2 bases unmatched. CDR1 and CDR2 from the germline V gene are MNHEY and SMNVEV (reference sequence). The CDR3 region is CASSLGTGVNEQFF. The CDR3 bases are TGTGCCAGCAGTTTAGGGACAGGGGTGAATGAGCAGTTCTTC.

This sequence joins TRBV2 and TRBJ2-3, with D perhaps matching TRBD1 (5 bases). Trimming shortened V by 7 bases and J by 9 bases, and 11 bases separated the two germline ends. Germline CDR1 and CDR2: SNHLY and FYNNEI. There are 11 residues in the CDR3. This chain's CDR3 is CASISGHTQYF. The CDR3 DNA follows: TGTGCCAGCATTTCAGGGCACACGCAGTATTTT.

The CDR3 DNA follows: TGTGCCAGCAGCTATTTGAGGACCTACAATGAGCAGTTCTTC. This sequence encodes CASSYLRTYNEQFF. This chain joins TRBV27 and TRBJ2-1; D is unresolved. In germline, CDR1 is MNHEY, CDR2 SMNVEV (reference sequence). The V end lost 6 bases, the J end lost 2 bases, and 11 bases lay between the germline ends. The CDR3 consists of 14 residues.

V gene TRBV28 combines with J gene TRBJ2-2; D gene uncertain. Germline values: CDR1 MDHEN, CDR2 SYDVKM. The V end lost 3 bases, the J end lost 6 bases, and 14 bases lay between the germline ends. This CDR3 has 15 amino acids. DNA for the CDR3: TGTGCCAGCAGTTTGGGTCAGGTTTGGGCCGGGGAGCTGTTTTTT. The encoded protein is CASSLGQVWAGELFF.

J is TRBJ2-7 and V is TRBV7-9; D might be TRBD1 (5 bases). Germline-derived CDR1 and CDR2 are SEHNR and FQNEAQ (reference sequence). The V gene lost 2 bases and the J gene lost 5 bases, with 7 bases spanning the gap. The CDR3 covers 12 residues. CDR3 loop: CASSLIQDEQYF. CDR3 bases: TGTGCCAGCAGCTTAATACAGGACGAGCAGTACTTC.

J is TRBJ2-5 and V is TRBV10-2; TRBD2 might be the D (5 bases). Trimming took 6 bases from V and 1 from J, leaving 12 bases between them. The CDR3 extends over 14 amino acids. The germline CDR1 and CDR2 sequences are WSHSY and SAAADI. The CDR3 loop reads CASSMTTSQETQYF. In DNA, the CDR3 is TGCGCCAGCAGCATGACCACTAGCCAAGAGACCCAGTACTTC.

V usage is TRBV27 and J usage is TRBJ2-3; TRBD2 agrees at 11 bases. V shed 3 bases, J shed 7 bases, and the junction held 12 bases outside the gene matches. CDR3 length: 17 amino acids. The germline V gene has CDR1 MNHEY and CDR2 SMNVEV (reference sequence). CDR3 loop: CASSFGDYSGRVHTQYF. The CDR3, as DNA: TGTGCCAGCAGTTTTGGCGACTATAGCGGGAGGGTACATACGCAGTATTTT.

The rearrangement links TRBV4-2 to TRBJ2-2; TRBD2 might be the D (7 bases). CDR1 is LGHNA, CDR2 YNFKEQ, per germline. The CDR3 runs to 17 residues. V was pared by 0 bases and J by 6 bases, with 17 bases between. Written as DNA, the CDR3 is TGTGCCAGCAGCCAAGATCCGGGGGGCTTAGGGGCCGGGGAGCTGTTTTTT. It yields the protein CASSQDPGGLGAGELFF.

The chain is built from TRBV9 and TRBJ2-1; perhaps TRBD1 as D (5 bases). Trimming removed 0 bases at V and 1 base at J, with 17 bases between. CDR1 and CDR2 (germline): SGDLS, YYNGEE. CDR3 length: 18 residues. The DNA of the CDR3 is TGTGCCAGCAGCGTAGAAGCGTTGGGGCGAGGTTCCTACAATGAGCAGTTCTTC. Amino acid sequence: CASSVEALGRGSYNEQFF.

The rearrangement links TRBV6-6 to TRBJ1-1; D is uncertain. CDR3 length: 11 amino acids. Germline V gives CDR1 MNHNY, CDR2 SVGAGI (reference sequence). The germline V and J ends were trimmed by 0 bases and 8 bases, with 4 bases remaining between them. CDR3 sequence (DNA): TGTGCCAGCAGTTACTCCGGAGAAGCTTTCTTT. Its translation is CASSYSGEAFF.

The chain is built from TRBV7-9 and TRBJ2-1; TRBD2 matches 7 bases. CDR1 is SEHNR, CDR2 FQNEAQ, per germline (reference sequence). V lost 4 bases to trimming and J lost 7 bases; unmatched junction nucleotides: 10. CDR3 length: 15 residues. The CDR3 spells CASSSQRDQENEQFF. As DNA, the CDR3 is TGTGCCAGCAGCTCCCAGCGGGATCAAGAAAATGAGCAGTTCTTC.